This passage covers 19 T cell receptor beta chains from one sample sequenced in a study of regulatory T cells in long-lasting Graves disease. In building TCR beta libraries, iRepertoire HTBI primers were used together with Arm-PCR of CDR3 regions. TCRdb re-analysed the multiplex PCR reads in MiXCR, keeping a single row per CDR3 protein. Here the sample spans 400,000 to 500,000 distinct CDR3 sequences, around a fifth being singletons. Time point given: persistent/refractory GD, antithyroid drugs over 5 years with positive TRAb. Scientists built the TCR library using RNA that was extracted from PBMCs. The sequencing here drew on peripheral blood mononuclear cells (PBMCs), taken when the disease was refractory, from a patient treated with antithyroid drugs. These receptors originate from a female donor with Graves disease.

The chain combines TRBV28 with TRBJ1-1; possible D gene TRBD1, 5 bases. V was trimmed by 5 bases and J by 0 bases, leaving 13 bases between them. Per the germline V gene, CDR1 is MDHEN and CDR2 is SYDVKM. This CDR3 comprises 15 residues. The CDR3 reads CASSKVNRLNTEAFF. In DNA form, the CDR3 reads TGTGCCAGCAGTAAGGTAAACAGGCTGAACACTGAAGCTTTCTTT.

With respect to this clonotype: This could be a read error, since a much larger clone is one nucleotide away. The genes are TRBV6-1 and TRBJ2-7; 9 bases are shared with TRBD2. V lost 7 bases, J lost 0 bases, and 4 bases stayed unmatched. The CDR3 is made up of 14 amino acids. The V gene's germline CDR1 is MNHNS and CDR2 SASEGT. In DNA form, the CDR3 reads TGTGCCAGCACCGCGGGAGGGGGCTCCTACGAGCAGTACTTC. Amino acids: CASTAGGGSYEQYF.

This clonotype was picked up many times. The chain links TRBV27 to TRBJ2-5, with 9 bases lining up with TRBD2. Per germline, CDR1 MNHEY and CDR2 SMNVEV (reference sequence). J was trimmed by 3 bases and V by 4 bases; bases with no gene match: 6. The length of the CDR3 is 15 residues. CDR3 DNA sequence: TGTGCCAGCAGTTCCCTATCTAGCGGGGAAGAGACCCAGTACTTC. Its translation is CASSSLSSGEETQYF.

This clonotype came up many times. An end of the junction does not agree with germline; a read error may underlie this. The chain is built from TRBV28 and TRBJ1-4, with a weak D call TRBD1 (5 bases). The CDR3 spans 14 residues. Looked up from germline, CDR1 is MDHEN and CDR2 is SYDVKM. For the CDR3, the DNA is TGTGCCAGCGGTTTTGGGACGGCTAATGAAAAACTGTTTTTT. Its translation: CASGFGTANEKLFF.

Turning to this clonotype: An end of the junction differs from the germline gene, which may be a read error. The V call is TRBV6-1, the J call TRBJ1-1, with D tentatively TRBD1 (5 bases). The CDR3 runs to 15 residues. Germline V gives CDR1 MNHNS, CDR2 SASEGT. Here the CDR3 DNA reads TGTGACAGCAGTCACGGGCGGGGGAAAGGCGGTAAAGCTTTCTTT. Protein sequence: CDSSHGRGKGGKAFF.

The chain is built from TRBV5-1 and TRBJ2-7, with D possibly being TRBD2 (5 bases). The germline V gene has CDR1 SGHRS and CDR2 YFSETQ. This CDR3 is built from 15 residues. Trimming left V 1 base short and J 2 bases short, with 13 bases between. The CDR3 nucleotides are TGCGCCAGCAGCTTGCGGAGCGCGGGTGCCTACGAGCAGTACTTC. It is translated as CASSLRSAGAYEQYF.

This clonotype was detected many times. The chain combines TRBV6-1 with TRBJ2-2; the match to TRBD1 covers 8 bases. The CDR3 length is 18 residues. Germline CDR1 is MNHNS and CDR2 is SASEGT. The ends lost 2 bases at V and 7 bases at J; junction bases unmatched: 15. The CDR3 loop is CASSESRTGLYQGGELFF. The CDR3 bases are TGTGCCAGCAGTGAATCCCGGACAGGGCTTTACCAGGGCGGGGAGCTGTTTTTT.

This clonotype was recorded a few times. The chain has TRBV6-1 and TRBJ2-3; D perhaps matches TRBD2 (5 bases). Per germline, CDR1 MNHNS and CDR2 SASEGT. This CDR3 is 13 amino acids long. Trimming took off 6 bases at V and 5 bases at J, with 12 bases between the two ends. CDR3 loop: CASSEGRIDTQYF. The CDR3 bases are TGTGCCAGCAGCGAGGGAAGGATAGATACGCAGTATTTT.

This clonotype has only one observation. The V call is TRBV3-1, the J call TRBJ1-1; TRBD1 aligns across 7 bases. Trimming at V came to 8 bases and at J to 4 bases, leaving 7 bases not matched to a gene. CDR1 and CDR2 from the germline V gene are LGHDT and YNNKEL (reference sequence). The CDR3 has 13 residues. The CDR3 protein is CASGNRGFTEAFF. Here the CDR3 DNA reads TGTGCCAGCGGCAACAGGGGATTCACTGAAGCTTTCTTT. The variable domain in full, with the rest retrieved from reference TRBV3-1 and TRBJ1-1, is DTAVSQTPKYLVTQMGNDKSIKCEQNLGHDTMYWYKQDSKKFLKIMFSYNNKELIINETVPNRFSPKSPDKAHLNLHINSLELGDSAVYFCASGNRGFTEAFFGQGTRLTVV.

Ten or more counts support this clonotype. The V call is TRBV28, the J call TRBJ2-4, with a possible D match to TRBD1 (6 bases). The germline CDR1 and CDR2 sequences are MDHEN and SYDVKM. V dropped 4 bases and J dropped 0 bases, with 13 bases sitting between them. The CDR3 spans 16 residues. The CDR3 DNA sequence: TGTGCCAGCAGTTCCCCTGGGGGCCTAGCCAAAAACATTCAGTACTTC. Amino acid sequence: CASSSPGGLAKNIQYF.

For the CDR3, the DNA is TGTGCCAGCAGCCCCGCCCCGGGACAGGGGACGTACGAGCAGTACTTC. Residues: CASSPAPGQGTYEQYF. This chain joins TRBV5-5 and TRBJ2-7; TRBD1 matches 10 bases. V trimming: 4 bases; J trimming: 4 bases; junction bases outside the gene matches: 11. The CDR3 is 16 amino acids. The germline CDR1 and CDR2 sequences are SGHKS and YYEKEE (reference sequence). Combining the CDR3 with reference TRBV5-5 and TRBJ2-7 gives the whole variable domain DAGVTQSPTHLIKTRGQQVTLRCSPISGHKSVSWYQQVLGQGPQFIFQYYEKEERGRGNFPDRFSARQFPNYSSELNVNALLLGDSALYLCASSPAPGQGTYEQYFGPGTRLTVT.

This clonotype has a count of ten or more. The V gene is TRBV6-2 or TRBV6-3, the J gene TRBJ1-5; 7 nucleotides agree with TRBD1. CDR1 and CDR2 from the germline V gene are MNHEY and SVGEGT. Trimming took 4 bases from V and 1 from J; bases not matched to a gene: 10. The CDR3 runs 17 residues. The CDR3 spells CASSSRAGTESNQPQHF. CDR3 nucleotide sequence: TGTGCCAGCAGTTCCCGTGCCGGGACAGAGAGCAATCAGCCCCAGCATTTT.

This clonotype was seen a few times. This chain joins TRBV24-1 and TRBJ1-5; D uncertain. V dropped 3 bases and J dropped 3 bases, with 8 bases sitting between them. CDR3 length: 14 amino acids. The germline V gene encodes CDR1 KGHDR and CDR2 SFDVKD. The CDR3 loop reads CATSDGPSNQPQHF. The CDR3 DNA follows: TGTGCCACCAGTGATGGACCGTCCAATCAGCCCCAGCATTTT.

J is TRBJ2-5 and V is TRBV19; TRBD2 might be the D (5 bases). This CDR3 is built from 14 residues. Trimming left V 2 bases short and J 5 bases short, with 12 bases between. Germline CDR1 and CDR2: LNHDA and SQIVND (reference sequence). The CDR3 nucleotides are TGTGCCAGTAGTATAAGCGGCGGCCGGGAGACCCAGTACTTC. This codes for CASSISGGRETQYF.

This chain connects TRBV20-1 to TRBJ2-2, with a possible D match to TRBD1 (6 bases). Trimming took off 1 base at V and 0 bases at J, with 9 bases between the two ends. This CDR3 has 15 amino acids. Germline CDR1 is DFQATT and CDR2 is SNEGSKA (reference sequence). CDR3: CSARVRGTNTGELFF. For the CDR3, the DNA is TGCAGTGCTAGAGTCAGGGGCACGAACACCGGGGAGCTGTTTTTT.

With respect to this clonotype: A read error may be the cause here, since a much bigger clone is one base away. V usage is TRBV7-2 and J usage is TRBJ1-4; possibly TRBD1 for D (6 bases). V dropped 4 bases and J dropped 8 bases, with 11 bases sitting between them. The V gene's germline CDR1 is SGHTA and CDR2 FQGNSA. The CDR3 has 13 residues. The chain's CDR3 is CASSSGGQEKLFF. CDR3 coding DNA: TGTGCCAGCAGCTCGGGGGGCCAGGAAAAACTGTTTTTT.

This clonotype was counted only a few times. The V gene is TRBV11-2, the J gene TRBJ1-5, with D tentatively TRBD1 (5 bases). Germline V gene lookup returns CDR1 SGHAT and CDR2 FQNNGV. This CDR3 is built from 17 residues. Trimming took 3 bases from V and 0 from J, leaving 15 bases between them. CDR3 DNA sequence: TGTGCCAGCAGCTTGGGACCGGGGGGGAGTAGCAATCAGCCCCAGCATTTT. This encodes CASSLGPGGSSNQPQHF.

The V and J genes are TRBV19 and TRBJ2-4, with D unclear. The ends were cut back, 7 bases at V and 0 bases at J, with 16 bases in the middle. Germline CDR1 and CDR2: LNHDA and SQIVND (reference sequence). CDR3 length equals 16 residues. CDR3 protein: CASTPDTSLAKNIQYF. CDR3 nucleotide sequence: TGTGCCAGTACCCCCGACACATCTCTAGCCAAAAACATTCAGTACTTC.

The chain employs TRBV19 and TRBJ2-2; D not certain. This CDR3 has 14 residues. Trimming removed 6 bases from V and 2 bases from J, with 10 bases in between. The V gene's germline CDR1 is LNHDA and CDR2 SQIVND (reference sequence). The CDR3 loop is CASRAQTNTGELFF. The CDR3 region has the DNA TGTGCCAGTAGGGCCCAGACCAACACCGGGGAGCTGTTTTTT.